These 12 T cell receptor beta chains originate from one sample sequenced in a study of PD-L1 blockade in urothelial cancer (dated by TCRdb to about 2017). The receptor library was made with the immunoSEQ multiplex PCR assay. This is the immuneACCESS table as TCRdb keeps it, with only in-frame sequences that have V and J called. A part of the clones is gone; compared with another copy, unresolved V genes explain less than half, and the rest is unexplained. Recorded for this sample are about 43,000 clones; about 83% of them occurred a single time. The top ten constitute around 15% of the sample. The time point label, read with the paper, signifies: peripheral blood 6 weeks after treatment start. Specimen: PBMCs, collected around atezolizumab (anti-PD-L1) treatment. These receptors all stem from a man aged 55 to 70 with urothelial cancer.

This sequence joins TRBV6-5 and TRBJ2-1; TRBD1 agrees at 9 bases. The V gene's germline CDR1 is MNHEY and CDR2 SVGAGI. The CDR3 runs to 14 residues. V lost 7 bases, J lost 10 bases, and 11 bases stayed unmatched. CDR3 protein: CASNAGTGKREQFF. CDR3 nucleotides: TGTGCCAGCAACGCCGGGACAGGGAAACGGGAGCAGTTCTTC.

The chain joins TRBV7-2 to TRBJ2-5; 8 nucleotides agree with TRBD2. V was pared by 7 bases and J by 5 bases, with 6 bases of the junction left unmatched. In germline, CDR1 is SGHTA, CDR2 FQGNSA. The CDR3 spans 13 residues. Written as DNA, the CDR3 is TGTGCCAGCACCCGCGGGGGGTTGGAGACCCAGTACTTC. It is translated as CASTRGGLETQYF.

The CDR3 is CASSLRGLGNTIYF. CDR3 DNA sequence: TGTGCCAGCAGCTTAAGGGGGTTAGGAAACACCATATATTTT. The chain has TRBV11-2 and TRBJ1-3; possibly TRBD1 for D (6 bases). V lost 2 bases and J 4 bases, leaving 9 bases between the germline ends. Germline values: CDR1 SGHAT, CDR2 FQNNGV. This CDR3 contains 14 residues.

The chain combines TRBV15 with TRBJ2-7; weak D call: TRBD1 (6 bases). With 0 bases removed from V and 6 bases from J, the gap between germline ends came to 15 bases. The CDR3 extends over 15 amino acids. Germline assignment: CDR1 LNHNV and CDR2 YYDKDF (reference sequence). CDR3: CATSRDLIQGREQYF. The CDR3 DNA is TGTGCCACCAGCAGAGACCTAATACAGGGCCGCGAGCAGTACTTC.

The chain recombines TRBV6-5 with TRBJ1-2; 9 bases match TRBD1. Trimming at V came to 6 bases and at J to 6 bases, leaving 2 bases not matched to a gene. Germline V CDR1 and CDR2: MNHEY, SVGAGI. The length of the CDR3 is 12 residues. The CDR3 DNA is TGTGCCAGCAGAGGACAGGGGAATGGCTACACCTTC. Its translation: CASRGQGNGYTF.

The table lists this clone with a few counts. This chain joins TRBV6-1 and TRBJ1-2; tentative D call: TRBD1 (6 bases). Germline assignment: CDR1 MNHNS and CDR2 SASEGT. V lost 6 bases, J lost 4 bases, and 12 bases lay in between. CDR3 size: 13 residues. The CDR3 DNA reads as TGTGCCAGCAGCGACAGGCAGGGCTATGGCTACACCTTC. This encodes CASSDRQGYGYTF.

CDR3: CASSPGTEYGYTF. In DNA form, the CDR3 reads TGTGCCAGCAGTCCCGGGACAGAGTATGGCTACACCTTC. The chain employs TRBV27 and TRBJ1-2; 7 nucleotides line up with TRBD1. Trimming cost V 5 bases and J 5 bases; bases outside gene matches: 5. CDR1 and CDR2 from the germline V gene are MNHEY and SMNVEV (reference sequence). The CDR3 runs to 13 residues.

CDR3 nucleotide sequence: TGTGCCAGCAGTGACCGAATGACAGGGGGATACTCTGGAAACACCATATATTTT. Protein: CASSDRMTGGYSGNTIYF. The chain is built from TRBV6-1 and TRBJ1-3; 9 positions match TRBD1. This CDR3 spans 18 amino acids. Trimming at V came to 3 bases and at J to 0 bases, leaving 9 bases not matched to a gene. Germline assignment: CDR1 MNHNS and CDR2 SASEGT.

The CDR3 nucleotides read TGTGCCAGTAGTATCACGGGACAGGGGACCCGCAATCAGCCCCAGCATTTT. Translating gives CASSITGQGTRNQPQHF. The chain recombines TRBV19 with TRBJ1-5, with 10 bases matching TRBD1. The CDR3 has 17 residues. V trimming: 3 bases; J trimming: 2 bases; junction bases outside the gene matches: 7. Germline V gene sequence: CDR1 LNHDA, CDR2 SQIVND (reference sequence). Using reference TRBV19 and TRBJ1-5 for the parts outside the CDR3, the full variable domain is DGGITQSPKYLFRKEGQNVTLSCEQNLNHDAMYWYRQDPGQGLRLIYYSQIVNDFQKGDIAEGYSVSREKKESFPLTVTSAQKNPTAFYLCASSITGQGTRNQPQHFGDGTRLSIL.

The chain recombines TRBV29-1 with TRBJ1-1; 7 bases agree with TRBD1. After removal of 5 bases from V and 1 base from J, the junction contained 7 bases not matched to a gene. The germline V gene encodes CDR1 SQVTM and CDR2 ANQGSEA. This CDR3 region has 14 residues. CDR3 protein: CSVKPGTANTEAFF. As DNA, the CDR3 is TGCAGCGTTAAACCCGGGACAGCGAACACTGAAGCTTTCTTT.

The CDR3 region is CASSLDQNQPQHF. The CDR3 DNA reads TGTGCCAGCAGCTTAGATCAGAATCAGCCCCAGCATTTT. This chain links TRBV7-9 with TRBJ1-5, with D hard to call. The germline CDR1 and CDR2 sequences are SEHNR and FQNEAQ (reference sequence). The V end lost 1 base, the J end lost 4 bases, and 5 bases lay between the germline ends. This CDR3 comprises 13 residues.

CDR3 coding DNA: TGTGCCAGCAGTTCAACAGGGAGTCAGGGCTACACCTTC. It specifies CASSSTGSQGYTF. V gene TRBV28 combines with J gene TRBJ1-2, with D possibly being TRBD1 (6 bases). This CDR3 spans 13 amino acids. CDR1 MDHEN and CDR2 SYDVKM come from the germline V gene. The germline V and J ends were trimmed by 4 bases and 8 bases, with 14 bases remaining between them.